This T cell receptor beta chain was profiled in a study of T cell responses to AZD1222 COVID-19 vaccine. Study-level findings and limits: Reportedly, nearly half the spike-specific TCRs target unmutated variant regions.

Clones were read by immunoSEQ multiplex PCR, and TCRdb kept only the in-frame ones, dropping some. The sample has some 200,000 clones, over 85% seen once; the top ten hold roughly 0.99%. This CDR3 is built from 14 residues. Germline-derived CDR1 and CDR2 are SGHRS and YFSETQ. V gave up 4 bases and J gave up 2 bases, with 12 bases separating them. About this clone itself: As yet, its antigen is unknown.

The sequence derives from an adult who received the AZD1222 COVID-19 vaccine. The chain has TRBV5-1 and TRBJ1-1; a weak D match, TRBD1 (5 bases). The source was peripheral blood, collected 28 days after the second AZD1222 dose. This CDR3 is CASSRDSSNTEAFF. CDR3 nucleotide sequence: TGCGCCAGCAGCAGGGACTCCTCCAACACTGAAGCTTTCTTT.